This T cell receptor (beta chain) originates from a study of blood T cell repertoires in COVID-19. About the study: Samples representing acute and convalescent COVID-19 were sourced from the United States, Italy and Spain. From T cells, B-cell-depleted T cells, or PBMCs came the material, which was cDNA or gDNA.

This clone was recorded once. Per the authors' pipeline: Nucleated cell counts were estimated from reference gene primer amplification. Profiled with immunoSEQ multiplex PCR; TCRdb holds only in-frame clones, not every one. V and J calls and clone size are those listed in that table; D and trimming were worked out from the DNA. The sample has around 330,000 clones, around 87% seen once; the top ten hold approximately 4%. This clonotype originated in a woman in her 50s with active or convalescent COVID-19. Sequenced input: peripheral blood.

CDR3 protein: CASHRGTLNQPQHF. CDR3 nucleotides: TGTGCCAGCCACAGGGGGACCCTCAATCAGCCCCAGCATTTT. The chain joins TRBV2 to TRBJ1-5; 8 bases line up with TRBD1. CDR3 length: 14 amino acids. Trimming took 8 bases from V and 3 from J; bases not matched to a gene: 6. Germline CDR1 SNHLY, CDR2 FYNNEI.